One sample yielded the 13 T cell receptor beta chains listed below, sequenced in a study of blood T cell repertoires in COVID-19. Sequenced by immunoSEQ multiplex PCR; TCRdb stores in-frame clones only, minus some. The sample contains approximately 160,000 clones, roughly nine tenths of which appear only once. The sequencing sample was made of peripheral blood. All receptors come from a man aged 45-60 years with acute or convalescent COVID-19.

The chain recombines TRBV5-5 with TRBJ2-6, with a possible D match to TRBD1 (5 bases). The CDR3 has 16 residues. The V end was cut by 2 bases, the J end by 4 bases, with 13 bases between. From germline, CDR1 is SGHKS and CDR2 YYEKEE (reference sequence). This chain's CDR3 is CASSFQGPGGANVLTF. In DNA form, the CDR3 reads TGTGCCAGCAGCTTCCAGGGTCCCGGGGGGGCCAACGTCCTGACTTTC. The whole variable domain, remainder taken from reference TRBV5-5 and TRBJ2-6, is DAGVTQSPTHLIKTRGQQVTLRCSPISGHKSVSWYQQVLGQGPQFIFQYYEKEERGRGNFPDRFSARQFPNYSSELNVNALLLGDSALYLCASSFQGPGGANVLTFGAGSRLTVL.

The chain uses TRBV4-3 and TRBJ1-1; 8 bases fit TRBD1. Germline loops: CDR1 LGHNA, CDR2 YSLEER. The CDR3 extends over 15 amino acids. V lost 0 bases, J lost 7 bases, and 7 bases stayed unmatched. The CDR3: CASSQDRTGRVEAFF. CDR3 in DNA: TGCGCCAGCAGCCAAGACCGGACAGGGAGGGTTGAAGCTTTCTTT.

The table lists this clone with a count of one. The chain employs TRBV20-1 and TRBJ1-5, with D possibly matching TRBD1 (5 bases). CDR1 is DFQATT and CDR2 is SNEGSKA in the germline V gene (reference sequence). Trimming cost V 6 bases and J 0 bases, with 12 bases left between them. This CDR3 region has 14 residues. Here the CDR3 DNA reads TGCAGTGCCAGTCAGGGAAATAGCAATCAGCCCCAGCATTTT. This encodes CSASQGNSNQPQHF.

Only one count was recorded for this clone. Sequence at one end of the junction differs from germline and may be a read error. The rearrangement joins TRBV6-5 to TRBJ1-2; D might be TRBD1 (5 bases). Germline CDR1 reads MNHEY; CDR2 reads SVGAGI. The length of the CDR3 is 13 residues. CDR3 DNA: TGTGCCAGCAGTTCCCGACCGGGGGTGGCTGGGTCCTTC. Protein: CASSSRPGVAGSF.

This clone was found once. The chain combines TRBV7-8 with TRBJ1-5; tentatively, D is TRBD1 (5 bases). The CDR3 extends over 13 amino acids. Trimming shortened V by 4 bases and J by 4 bases, and 8 bases separated the two germline ends. Germline V gives CDR1 SGHVS, CDR2 FQNEAQ. CDR3 DNA: TGTGCCAGCAGCTCACAGGAAAATCAGCCCCAGCATTTT. Translating gives CASSSQENQPQHF.

This clone came up a few times. The chain employs TRBV4-1 and TRBJ1-6; 10 bases align to TRBD1. With V trimmed by 5 bases and J by 3 bases, 10 bases remained unmatched. CDR3 length equals 18 residues. Germline lookup yields CDR1 MGHRA and CDR2 YSYEKL. CDR3 protein: CASSYSPGTGVYNSPLHF. The DNA for the CDR3 is TGCGCCAGCAGCTACTCCCCCGGGACAGGGGTCTATAATTCACCCCTCCACTTT.

The chain joins TRBV10-3 to TRBJ1-1; D call uncertain. Trimming took 0 bases from V and 0 from J, leaving 8 bases between them. CDR3 length equals 15 residues. Germline values: CDR1 ENHRY, CDR2 SYGVKD. CDR3 DNA sequence: TGTGCCATCAGTGAGTCGATGGCACTGAACACTGAAGCTTTCTTT. This codes for CAISESMALNTEAFF.

The chain couples TRBV28 to TRBJ1-1; possibly TRBD1 for D (6 bases). CDR3 length equals 14 residues. Trimming took off 7 bases at V and 6 bases at J, with 18 bases between the two ends. CDR1 MDHEN and CDR2 SYDVKM come from the germline V gene. The CDR3 spells CASTPTGLGPEAFF. The CDR3 DNA sequence: TGTGCCAGCACCCCAACAGGGTTGGGCCCTGAAGCTTTCTTT.

The V call is TRBV27, the J call TRBJ2-3; TRBD2 is a possible D gene (6 bases). V lost 5 bases, J lost 2 bases, and 14 bases lay in between. The CDR3 has 15 amino acids. Germline V gene sequence: CDR1 MNHEY, CDR2 SMNVEV (reference sequence). CDR3 in amino acids: CASSPTGGTTDTQYF. For the CDR3, the DNA is TGTGCCAGCAGTCCGACGGGCGGGACCACAGATACGCAGTATTTT.

The rearrangement links TRBV4-1 to TRBJ1-5; D perhaps matches TRBD1 (5 bases). This CDR3 is 15 amino acids long. Trimming took off 1 base at V and 1 base at J, with 8 bases between the two ends. The germline CDR1 and CDR2 sequences are MGHRA and YSYEKL. The CDR3, as DNA: TGCGCCAGCAGCCAAGCAGGGTTAAGCAATCAGCCCCAGCATTTT. Amino acids: CASSQAGLSNQPQHF.

V gene TRBV27 combines with J gene TRBJ1-6, with a tentative D call TRBD1 (6 bases). The germline V gene encodes CDR1 MNHEY and CDR2 SMNVEV (reference sequence). Trimming left V 4 bases short and J 8 bases short, with 18 bases between. The CDR3 sequence is 16 residues long. The CDR3: CASSSSPAGADSPLHF. CDR3 sequence (DNA): TGTGCCAGCAGTTCCTCGCCGGCAGGGGCTGATTCACCCCTCCACTTT.

This sequence joins TRBV18 and TRBJ2-2; 9 bases fit TRBD2. Trimming removed 4 bases from V and 4 bases from J; junction bases left unmatched: 7. The CDR3 length is 16 residues. The V gene's germline CDR1 is KGHSH and CDR2 LQKENI. In DNA, the CDR3 is TGTGCCAGCTCACGCGATAGCGGGAGCGGCACCGGGGAGCTGTTTTTT. It codes for CASSRDSGSGTGELFF.

V gene TRBV30 combines with J gene TRBJ2-6; perhaps TRBD2 as D (6 bases). Germline V gives CDR1 GTSNPN, CDR2 SVGIG (reference sequence). This CDR3 is 15 amino acids long. The germline V and J ends were trimmed by 4 bases and 2 bases, with 12 bases remaining between them. CDR3 nucleotides: TGTGCCTGGATAGGAGGGGTTGCTGGGGCCAACGTCCTGACTTTC. Protein: CAWIGGVAGANVLTF.